A selection of T cell receptor beta chains follows, all from one sample in a study of blood T cell repertoires in COVID-19. Profiled with immunoSEQ multiplex PCR; TCRdb holds only in-frame clones, not every one. The sample carries approximately 300,000 clones, around 88% recorded once. The source material was peripheral blood. The receptors come from a woman aged 45 to 65 with acute or convalescent COVID-19. CDR3s leave out the opening cysteine and the closing phenylalanine or tryptophan. Clone sizes are given selectively: once, few, many, or a class where the clone is expanded.

v_gene	abundance	j_gene	CDR3aa
TRBV7-2	.	TRBJ1-1	ASSLEVGGKAF
TRBV4-2	few	TRBJ2-2	ASSLGGADGELF
TRBV24-1	few	TRBJ2-1	ATSGLSGNHEQF
TRBV3-1/TRBV3-2	.	TRBJ1-1	ASSQGQGGLGTEAF
TRBV28	.	TRBJ2-1	ASSPTFDRGLSSYNEQF
TRBV3-1/TRBV3-2	once	TRBJ2-5	ASSQATVGKTQY
TRBV18	.	TRBJ1-1	ASSPGGSNTEAF
TRBV5-1	.	TRBJ2-6	ASSETAGFGANVLT
TRBV6-4	.	TRBJ1-1	ASRIQGGTEAF
TRBV7-2	.	TRBJ1-6	ASSVERGLSLH
TRBV5-1	.	TRBJ1-4	ASSLAGTGLEKLF
TRBV7-2	.	TRBJ2-3	ASSRSTDTQY
TRBV11-3	.	TRBJ1-3	ASSLGSPGNTIY
TRBV29-1	.	TRBJ2-3	SVVRDRGTDTQY
TRBV12-5	.	TRBJ2-7	ASGHRGSDEQY
TRBV5-6	.	TRBJ1-1	ASSAPTGAENTEAF
TRBV13	.	TRBJ1-1	ASSPTQGGEAF
TRBV25-1	.	TRBJ1-1	ASSGQGTSMGTEAF
TRBV6-2/TRBV6-3	.	TRBJ2-3	ASSLAGDGDTQY
TRBV20-1	once	TRBJ2-1	SASLTSGGHYNEQF
TRBV18	.	TRBJ1-2	ASSPTGQGGGYT
TRBV11-3	.	TRBJ2-1	ASSLGGTGGHEQF
TRBV7-9	.	TRBJ2-1	ASSLSWGQGIENEQF
TRBV12-3/TRBV12-4	.	TRBJ1-6	ASSFGGFSPLH
TRBV9	.	TRBJ2-3	ASSVDRGDTDTQY
TRBV12-5	few	TRBJ1-5	ASGIDGLGQPQH
TRBV5-1	.	TRBJ2-5	ASSWGGEETQY
TRBV7-2	.	TRBJ2-2	ASRPTGADTGELF
TRBV11-2	once	TRBJ1-1	ASSRSNYRSMNTEAF